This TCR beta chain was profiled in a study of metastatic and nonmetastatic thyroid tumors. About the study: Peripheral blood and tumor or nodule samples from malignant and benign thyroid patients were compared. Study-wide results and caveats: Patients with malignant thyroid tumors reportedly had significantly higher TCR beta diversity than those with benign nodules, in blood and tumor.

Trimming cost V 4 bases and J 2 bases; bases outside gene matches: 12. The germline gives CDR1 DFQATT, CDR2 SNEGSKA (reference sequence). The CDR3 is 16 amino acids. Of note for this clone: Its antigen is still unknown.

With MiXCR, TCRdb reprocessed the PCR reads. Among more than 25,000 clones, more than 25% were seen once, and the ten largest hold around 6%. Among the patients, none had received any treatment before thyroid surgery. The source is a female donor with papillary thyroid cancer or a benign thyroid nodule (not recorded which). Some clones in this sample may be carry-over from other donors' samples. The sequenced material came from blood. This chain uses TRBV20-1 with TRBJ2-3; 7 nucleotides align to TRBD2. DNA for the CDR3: TGCAGTGCTATATTGGCAATTAGCGGGCCCACAGATACGCAGTATTTT. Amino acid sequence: CSAILAISGPTDTQYF.